These 5 T cell receptor beta chains came from one sample sequenced in a study of blood T cell repertoires in COVID-19. The repertoire was sequenced with immunoSEQ multiplex PCR; TCRdb's copy has only in-frame clones and lacks some. The sample lists about 440,000 clones; roughly nine tenths were seen once. What was sequenced was PBMCs or T cells enriched from blood (not recorded which). Receptor source: a woman aged 18 to 35 with acute COVID-19.

The genes are TRBV10-3 and TRBJ2-7; maybe TRBD1 (6 bases). The ends were cut back, 0 bases at V and 7 bases at J, with 10 bases in the middle. CDR1 and CDR2 from the germline V gene are ENHRY and SYGVKD. This CDR3 has 13 residues. CDR3 in amino acids: CAISESRTEEQYF. The CDR3 nucleotides are TGTGCCATCAGTGAGTCTAGGACAGAAGAGCAGTACTTC.

This chain links TRBV19 with TRBJ2-1; D might be TRBD1 (5 bases). CDR1 is LNHDA and CDR2 is SQIVND in the germline V gene (reference sequence). Trimming took 4 bases from V and 7 from J, leaving 8 bases between them. The CDR3 loop spans 12 amino acids. The CDR3 region is CASSTQENEQFF. The CDR3 DNA is TGTGCCAGTAGTACACAGGAGAATGAGCAGTTCTTC.

CDR3: CASSWDSRAGELFF. The DNA of the CDR3 is TGTGCCAGCAGCTGGGACTCGCGGGCCGGGGAGCTGTTTTTT. This chain links TRBV7-7 with TRBJ2-2; weak D call: TRBD2 (6 bases). Germline CDR1 and CDR2: SSHAT and FNYEAQ (reference sequence). The CDR3 length is 14 residues. V was trimmed by 4 bases and J by 6 bases, leaving 12 bases between them.

This rearrangement joins TRBV28 to TRBJ1-6; TRBD1 matches at 7 bases. V lost 2 bases, J lost 3 bases, and 13 bases stayed unmatched. This CDR3 has 19 residues. CDR1 MDHEN and CDR2 SYDVKM come from the germline V gene. CDR3 in amino acids: CASSLPGRTGSNYNSPLHF. For the CDR3, the DNA is TGTGCCAGCAGTTTACCGGGTAGGACAGGCAGTAACTATAATTCACCCCTCCACTTT.

The rearrangement joins TRBV4-3 to TRBJ1-4; perhaps TRBD1 as D (5 bases). V was trimmed by 6 bases and J by 8 bases, leaving 10 bases between them. CDR3 size: 12 residues. The germline CDR1 and CDR2 sequences are LGHNA and YSLEER. For the CDR3, the DNA is TGCGCCAGCAGAGGGGAAGAGGAAAAACTGTTTTTT. It codes for CASRGEEEKLFF.